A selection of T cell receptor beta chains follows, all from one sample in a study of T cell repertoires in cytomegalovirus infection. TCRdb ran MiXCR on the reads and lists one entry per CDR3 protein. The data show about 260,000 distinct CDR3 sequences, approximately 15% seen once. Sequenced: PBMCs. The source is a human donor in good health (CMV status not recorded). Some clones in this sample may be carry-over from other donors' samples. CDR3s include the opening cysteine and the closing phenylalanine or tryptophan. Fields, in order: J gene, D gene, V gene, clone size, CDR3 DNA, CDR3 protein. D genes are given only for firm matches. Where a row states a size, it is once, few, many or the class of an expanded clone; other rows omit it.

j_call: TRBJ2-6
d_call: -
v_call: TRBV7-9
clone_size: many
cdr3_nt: TGTGCCAGCAGGCGGACAGTCTCCAGGTCTGGGGCCAACGTCCTGACTTTC
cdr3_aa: CASRRTVSRSGANVLTF

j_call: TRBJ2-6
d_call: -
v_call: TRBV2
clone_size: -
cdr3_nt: TGTGCCAGCGGCCTCAGGAAAATTGGGGCCAACGTCCTGACTTTC
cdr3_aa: CASGLRKIGANVLTF

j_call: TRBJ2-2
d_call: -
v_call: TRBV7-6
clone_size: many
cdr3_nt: TGTGCCAGCAGCTTAACAGGGAGCACCGGGGAGCTGTTTTTT
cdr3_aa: CASSLTGSTGELFF

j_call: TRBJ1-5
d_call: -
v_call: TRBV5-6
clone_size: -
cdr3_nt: TGTGCCAGCAGCTCCAAACCTTTTAGCAATCAGCCCCAGCATTTT
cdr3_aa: CASSSKPFSNQPQHF

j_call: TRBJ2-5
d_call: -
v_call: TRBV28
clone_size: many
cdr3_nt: TGTGCCAGCAGTTTGGGGCAGGGGCGGCGGTGGGGGCAAGAGACCCAGTACTTC
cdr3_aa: CASSLGQGRRWGQETQYF

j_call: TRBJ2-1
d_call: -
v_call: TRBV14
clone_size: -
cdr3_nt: TGTGCGAGCAGTCCTACTTTAGCCCAACTAGGGGGGGGCAGTTATGAGCAGTTCTTC
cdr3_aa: CASSPTLAQLGGGSYEQFF

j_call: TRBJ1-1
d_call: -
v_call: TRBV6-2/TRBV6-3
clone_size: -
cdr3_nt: TGTGCCAGCAACCCGAAGACGAGCACTGAAGCTTTCTTT
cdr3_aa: CASNPKTSTEAFF

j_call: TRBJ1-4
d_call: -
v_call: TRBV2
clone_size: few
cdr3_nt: TGTGCCAGCAGTGTCGGGTGGGCTAATGAAAAACTGTTTTTT
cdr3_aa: CASSVGWANEKLFF

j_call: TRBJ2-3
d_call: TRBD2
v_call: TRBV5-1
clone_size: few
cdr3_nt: TGCGCCAGCAGCTACCGGGAGGGCGGGCCAGATACGCAGTATTTT
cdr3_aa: CASSYREGGPDTQYF

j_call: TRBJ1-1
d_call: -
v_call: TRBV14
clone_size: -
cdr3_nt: TGTGCCAGCAGCCTCCAGGGTCTTTCTGAAGCTTTCTTT
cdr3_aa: CASSLQGLSEAFF

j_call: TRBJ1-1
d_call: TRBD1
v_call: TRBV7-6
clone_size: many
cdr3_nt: TGTGCCAGCAGCTTTCCCTCAGGGGGAGGGAACACTGAAGCTTTCTTT
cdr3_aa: CASSFPSGGGNTEAFF

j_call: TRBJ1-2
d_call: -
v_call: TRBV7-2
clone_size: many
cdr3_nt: TGTGCCAGCAGTCCAACAGGAACCTACTATGGCTACACCTTC
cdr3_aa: CASSPTGTYYGYTF

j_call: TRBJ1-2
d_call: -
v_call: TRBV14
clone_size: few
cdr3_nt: TGTGCCAGCAGCCAAGATCGGAGAGGGTTGGACTACACCTTC
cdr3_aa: CASSQDRRGLDYTF

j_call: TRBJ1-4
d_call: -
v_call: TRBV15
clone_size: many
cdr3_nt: TGTGCCACCAGCAGAGCCCAGGGACCAACTAATGAAAAACTGTTTTTT
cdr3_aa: CATSRAQGPTNEKLFF

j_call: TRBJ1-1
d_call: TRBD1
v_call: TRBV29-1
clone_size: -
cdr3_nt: TGCAGCGGGGGGACAGGGCGTCGGACTGAAGCTTTCTTT
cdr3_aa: CSGGTGRRTEAFF

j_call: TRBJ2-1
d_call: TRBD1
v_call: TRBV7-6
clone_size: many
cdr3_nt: TGTGCTAGCAGCATTGGGACAGATCACAATGAGCAGTTCTTC
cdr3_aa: CASSIGTDHNEQFF

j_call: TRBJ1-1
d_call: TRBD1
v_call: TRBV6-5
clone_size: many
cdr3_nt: TGTGCCAGCAGTTACTCGCAGGGGGGTACTGAAGCTTTCTTT
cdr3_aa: CASSYSQGGTEAFF

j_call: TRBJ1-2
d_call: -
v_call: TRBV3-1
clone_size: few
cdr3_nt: TGTGCCAGCAGCCAAGATAGAGGCTACACCTTC
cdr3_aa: CASSQDRGYTF

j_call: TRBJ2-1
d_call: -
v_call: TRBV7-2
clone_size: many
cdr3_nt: TGTGCCAGCAGCCGGACGGGCGTAGCGGCAAATGAGCAGTTCTTC
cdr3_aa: CASSRTGVAANEQFF

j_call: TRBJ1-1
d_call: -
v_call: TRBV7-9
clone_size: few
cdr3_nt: TGTGCCAGTGGGACCCTACTATCCGCTGAAGCTTTCTTT
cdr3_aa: CASGTLLSAEAFF

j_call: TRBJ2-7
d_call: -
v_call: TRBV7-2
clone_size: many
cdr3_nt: TGTGCCAGCAGCTTAAATGGCCGAGCACGGGTCGAGCAGTACTTC
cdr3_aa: CASSLNGRARVEQYF

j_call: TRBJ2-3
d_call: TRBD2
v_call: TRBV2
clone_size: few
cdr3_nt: TGTGCCAGCAGTCCCAACCTTAGCGGGGGAGCCAAAGATACGCAGTATTTT
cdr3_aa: CASSPNLSGGAKDTQYF

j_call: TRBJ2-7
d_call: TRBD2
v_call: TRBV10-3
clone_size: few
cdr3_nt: TGTGCCACTCGGACTAGCGGGGCTTCCTACGAGCAGTACTTC
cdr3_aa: CATRTSGASYEQYF

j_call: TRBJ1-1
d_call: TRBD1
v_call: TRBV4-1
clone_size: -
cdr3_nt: TGCGCCAGCAGGGGACAGATGAACACTGAAGCTTTCTTT
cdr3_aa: CASRGQMNTEAFF

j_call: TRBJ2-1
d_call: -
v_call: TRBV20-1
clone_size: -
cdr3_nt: TGCAGTGCTAGCGAAAATCCGGCGAGCAAGCAGTTCTTC
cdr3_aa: CSASENPASKQFF

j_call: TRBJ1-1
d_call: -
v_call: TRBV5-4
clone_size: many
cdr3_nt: TGTGCCAGCAGCTTTCAGGGGCGTCAGGACACTGAAGCTTTCTTT
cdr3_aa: CASSFQGRQDTEAFF

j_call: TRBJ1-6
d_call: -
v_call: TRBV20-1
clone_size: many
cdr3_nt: TGCAGTGCCCAAACCACCACAGGCTCCTATAATTCACCCCTCCACTTT
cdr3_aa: CSAQTTTGSYNSPLHF

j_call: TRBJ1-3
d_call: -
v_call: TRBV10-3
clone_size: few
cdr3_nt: TGTGCCATCAGTGAAATCTTGAACACCATATATTTT
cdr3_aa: CAISEILNTIYF

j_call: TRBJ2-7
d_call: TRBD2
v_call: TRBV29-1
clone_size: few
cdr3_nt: TGCAGCGTTGGGGGGGAGGGCCGCTACGAGCAGTACTTC
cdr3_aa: CSVGGEGRYEQYF

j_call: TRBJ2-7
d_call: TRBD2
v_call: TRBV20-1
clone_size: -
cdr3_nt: TGCAGTGCTAGAGATTATGGTAGCGGGGGTTACGAGCAGTACTTC
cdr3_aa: CSARDYGSGGYEQYF

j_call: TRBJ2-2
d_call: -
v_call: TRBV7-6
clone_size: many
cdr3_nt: TGTGCCAGCAGCTCGGGGACCCACGGGGAGCTGTTTTTT
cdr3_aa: CASSSGTHGELFF

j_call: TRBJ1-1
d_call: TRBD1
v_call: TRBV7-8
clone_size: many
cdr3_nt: TGTGCCAGCAGCCGACAGGGGGGGAACACTGAAGCTTTCTTT
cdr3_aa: CASSRQGGNTEAFF

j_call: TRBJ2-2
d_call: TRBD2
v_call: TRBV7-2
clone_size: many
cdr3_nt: TGTGCCAGCAGCCCCTTCTCGGGAGGAGCCGGGGAGCTGTTTTTT
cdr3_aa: CASSPFSGGAGELFF

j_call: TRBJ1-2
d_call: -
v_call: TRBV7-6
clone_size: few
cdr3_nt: TGTGCCAGCAGCTCTACAGGATTTGGCTACACCTTC
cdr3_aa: CASSSTGFGYTF

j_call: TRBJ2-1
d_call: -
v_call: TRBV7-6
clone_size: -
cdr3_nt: TGTGCCAGCAGAGCTCGGCCTGAGAGTGAGCAGTTCTTC
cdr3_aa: CASRARPESEQFF

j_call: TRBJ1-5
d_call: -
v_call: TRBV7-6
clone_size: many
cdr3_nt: TGTGCCAGCAGCCTGCTAAAAAATCAGCCCCAGCATTTT
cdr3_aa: CASSLLKNQPQHF

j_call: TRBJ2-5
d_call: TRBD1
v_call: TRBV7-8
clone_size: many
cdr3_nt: TGTGCCAGCAGCAGCCCGGACAGGGGGCCAGAGACCCAGTACTTC
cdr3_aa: CASSSPDRGPETQYF

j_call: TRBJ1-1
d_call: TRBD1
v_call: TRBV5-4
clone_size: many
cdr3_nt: TGTGCCAGCACGCGCGTTCCCGGACAGGCGGCCAACACTGAAGCTTTCTTT
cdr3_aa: CASTRVPGQAANTEAFF

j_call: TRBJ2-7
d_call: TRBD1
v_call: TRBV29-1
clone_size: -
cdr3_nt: TGCAGCGTCGCGGGACAGGGTTTCTACGAGCAGTACTTC
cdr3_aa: CSVAGQGFYEQYF

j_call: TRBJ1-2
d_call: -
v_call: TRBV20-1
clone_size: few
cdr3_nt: TGCAGTGCCAGCGGGCCGGACACCAAGCCTAACTATGGCTACACCTTC
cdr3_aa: CSASGPDTKPNYGYTF

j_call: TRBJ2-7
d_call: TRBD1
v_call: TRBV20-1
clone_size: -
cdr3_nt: TGCAGAGGACAGGGGTACTACGAGCAGTACTTC
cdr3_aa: CRGQGYYEQYF

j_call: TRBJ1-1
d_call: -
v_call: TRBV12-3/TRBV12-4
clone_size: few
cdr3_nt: TGTGCCAGCAGTTTAACGGGGGCGGTTGCTTTCTTT
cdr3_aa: CASSLTGAVAFF

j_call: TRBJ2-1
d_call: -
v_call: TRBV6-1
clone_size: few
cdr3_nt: TGTGCCAGCAGTGAACTAACGGGACGGAGTCAACGCAAGTTCTTC
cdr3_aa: CASSELTGRSQRKFF

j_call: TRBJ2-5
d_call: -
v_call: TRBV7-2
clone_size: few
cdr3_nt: TGTGCCAGCAGCTTTTGGGCCAAACAGACCCAGTACTTC
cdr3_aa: CASSFWAKQTQYF

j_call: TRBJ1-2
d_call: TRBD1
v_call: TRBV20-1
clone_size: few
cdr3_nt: TGCAGTGCTAGAGGACAGGGAGGAGGGGAGGGCTACACCTTC
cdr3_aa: CSARGQGGGEGYTF

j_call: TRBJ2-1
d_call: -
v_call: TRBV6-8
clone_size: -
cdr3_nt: TGTGCCAGCAGTTATCTGGGGGAGACGCAAAGGAACAATGAGCAGTTCTTC
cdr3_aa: CASSYLGETQRNNEQFF

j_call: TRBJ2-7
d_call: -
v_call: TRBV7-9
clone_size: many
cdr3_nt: TGTGCCAGCAGCTTAGATAATCCCTACGAGCAGTACTTC
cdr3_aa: CASSLDNPYEQYF

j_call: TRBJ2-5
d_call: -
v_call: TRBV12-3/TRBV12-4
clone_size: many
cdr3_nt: TGTGCCAGCAGCACTCGGGACTTGGGGACCCAGTACTTC
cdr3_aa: CASSTRDLGTQYF

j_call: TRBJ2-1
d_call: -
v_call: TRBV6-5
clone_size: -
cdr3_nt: TGTGCCAGCAGTAAACCACAGGGGCCGGGACGGGGGAATGAGCAGTTCTTC
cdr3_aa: CASSKPQGPGRGNEQFF

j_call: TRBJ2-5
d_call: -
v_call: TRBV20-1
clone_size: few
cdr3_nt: TGCAGTGCTAGAGATCCCAGGGGAGGGGAGACCCAGTACTTC
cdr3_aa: CSARDPRGGETQYF

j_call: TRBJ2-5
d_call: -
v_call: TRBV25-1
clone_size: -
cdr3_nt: TGTGCCAGCAGTGAATCTCGGCCGACCCTCCAAGAGACCCAGTACTTC
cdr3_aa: CASSESRPTLQETQYF

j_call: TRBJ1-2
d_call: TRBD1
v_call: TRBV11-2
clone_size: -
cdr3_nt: TGTGCCAGCAGCATTAGGACAGGGGGATATGGCTACACCTTC
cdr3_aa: CASSIRTGGYGYTF

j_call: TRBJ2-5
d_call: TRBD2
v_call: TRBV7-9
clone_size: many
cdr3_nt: TGTGCCAGCAGCTTAGCGACAAGCGGGGGACGAGAGACCCAGTACTTC
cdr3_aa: CASSLATSGGRETQYF

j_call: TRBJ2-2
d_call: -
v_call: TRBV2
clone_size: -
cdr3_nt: TGTGCCAGCAGTGAAGGGGCTCGATCCACCGGGGAGCTGTTTTTT
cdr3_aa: CASSEGARSTGELFF

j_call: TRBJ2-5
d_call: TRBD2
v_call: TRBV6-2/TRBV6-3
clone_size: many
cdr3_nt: TGTGCCAGCATTCCCCCTAGCGGACAAGAGACCCAGTACTTC
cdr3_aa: CASIPPSGQETQYF

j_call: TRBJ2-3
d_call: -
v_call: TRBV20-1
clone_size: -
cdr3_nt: TGCAGTGCTAGAGGTTCGATCGGGGGAGGTATCACGGATACGCAGTATTTT
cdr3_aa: CSARGSIGGGITDTQYF

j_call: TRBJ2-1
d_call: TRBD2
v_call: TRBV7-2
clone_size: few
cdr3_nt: TGTGCCAGCAGCTGGAGGCTAGCGGGAGGGAATCAGCAGTTCTTC
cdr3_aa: CASSWRLAGGNQQFF

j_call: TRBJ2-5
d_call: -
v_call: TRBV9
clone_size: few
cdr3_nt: TGTGCCAGCAGCGACCGTCCCCTATCGTCGAGGTACCAAGAGACCCAGTACTTC
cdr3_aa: CASSDRPLSSRYQETQYF

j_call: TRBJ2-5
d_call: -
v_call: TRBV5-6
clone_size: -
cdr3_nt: TGTGCCAGCAAGAAGACCGAAGAAATAGAGACCCAGTACTTC
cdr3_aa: CASKKTEEIETQYF